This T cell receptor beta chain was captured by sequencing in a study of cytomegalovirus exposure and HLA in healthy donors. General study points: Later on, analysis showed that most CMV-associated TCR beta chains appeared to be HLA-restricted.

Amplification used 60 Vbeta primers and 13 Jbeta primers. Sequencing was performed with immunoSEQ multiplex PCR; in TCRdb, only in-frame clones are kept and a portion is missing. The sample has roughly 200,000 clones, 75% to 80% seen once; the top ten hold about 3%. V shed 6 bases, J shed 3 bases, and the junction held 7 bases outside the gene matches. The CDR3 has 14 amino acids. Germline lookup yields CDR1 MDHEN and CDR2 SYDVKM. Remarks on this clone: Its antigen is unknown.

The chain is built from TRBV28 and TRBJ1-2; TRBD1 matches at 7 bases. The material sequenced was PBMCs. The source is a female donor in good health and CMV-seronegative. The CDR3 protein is CASRPTGVYYGYTF. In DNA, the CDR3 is TGTGCCAGCAGGCCTACAGGGGTTTACTATGGCTACACCTTC.